One and the same sample provided the 18 T cell receptor beta chains below, sequenced in a study of Graves' ophthalmopathy and Graves' hyperthyroidism. Investigators amplified TCR beta CDR3 regions from RNA transcripts. First-round RT-PCR used HTBI primers; second-round multiplex PCR followed. TCRdb independently ran MiXCR on the multiplex PCR reads; one entry per CDR3 protein. The table has under 800,000 distinct CDR3 sequences, about 24% seen once. The sample comprised peripheral blood. The source of these receptors is a woman under 30 with stable Graves' hyperthyroidism. Some clones in this sample may be carry-over from other donors' samples.

The DNA of the CDR3 is TGTGCCAGCAGGATCGGACAGCCGACCTACGAGCAGTACTTC. This translates into CASRIGQPTYEQYF. This chain links TRBV2 with TRBJ2-7, with D possibly TRBD1 on 6 matching bases. V dropped 6 bases and J dropped 2 bases, with 14 bases sitting between them. The germline gives CDR1 SNHLY, CDR2 FYNNEI. This CDR3 spans 14 amino acids.

The chain carries TRBV12-3 or TRBV12-4 and TRBJ2-5; 8 bases agree with TRBD2. The CDR3 loop spans 15 amino acids. The trim removed 7 bases at V and 2 bases at J, leaving 9 bases unmatched. The DNA of the CDR3 is TGTGCCAGCACCGTTAGCGGGGTGAGACAAGAGACCCAGTACTTC. Translating it yields CASTVSGVRQETQYF.

This clonotype was observed at least ten times. The gene calls are TRBV24-1 and TRBJ2-2; D unclear. The CDR3 consists of 13 residues. The V and J ends lost 10 bases and 2 bases respectively, with 10 bases between them. Germline loops: CDR1 KGHDR, CDR2 SFDVKD. The CDR3 loop reads CATAGRNTGELFF. As DNA, the CDR3 is TGTGCCACGGCAGGCCGAAACACCGGGGAGCTGTTTTTT.

This clonotype showed up just a few times. This chain links TRBV27 with TRBJ2-5, with no clear D. Looked up from germline, CDR1 is MNHEY and CDR2 is SMNVEV (reference sequence). The germline V and J ends were trimmed by 6 bases and 4 bases, with 15 bases remaining between them. This CDR3 comprises 14 residues. The CDR3 spells CASSPDPRGETQYF. The CDR3 region has the DNA TGTGCCAGCAGCCCAGACCCTCGCGGAGAGACCCAGTACTTC.

This clonotype was picked up many times. V is TRBV6-1 and J is TRBJ1-4; D gene ambiguous. CDR3 length: 13 amino acids. V gave up 10 bases and J gave up 7 bases, with 16 bases separating them. CDR1 MNHNS and CDR2 SASEGT come from the germline V gene. The CDR3 sequence is CATRRRGVEKLFF. The CDR3 region has the DNA TGTGCCACCCGCCGTCGTGGGGTTGAAAAACTGTTTTTT.

This clonotype came up many times. The J gene is TRBJ1-2, the V gene TRBV29-1, with 9 positions matching TRBD1. CDR3 size: 14 residues. V trimming: 5 bases; J trimming: 3 bases; junction bases outside the gene matches: 7. From germline, CDR1 is SQVTM and CDR2 ANQGSEA. DNA for the CDR3: TGCAGCGTTATACGAGGGGACAGGGACTATGGCTACACCTTC. This gives the protein CSVIRGDRDYGYTF.

This clonotype was seen repeatedly, ten times or more. The CDR3 nucleotides are TGTGCCAGCAGCTTACAACAAGGGGGCTACACCTTC. It specifies CASSLQQGGYTF. The chain joins TRBV7-2 to TRBJ1-2; D uncertain. This CDR3 region has 12 residues. With 2 bases removed from V and 8 bases from J, the gap between germline ends came to 9 bases. Germline V lookup: CDR1 SGHTA, CDR2 FQGNSA.

This clonotype has at least ten counts. The rearrangement joins TRBV12-3 or TRBV12-4 to TRBJ2-2; no definite D call. The ends were cut back, 8 bases at V and 0 bases at J, with 13 bases in the middle. The CDR3 is made up of 15 amino acids. The CDR3 loop reads CASPLGYPNTGELFF. DNA of the CDR3: TGTGCCAGCCCGTTGGGGTATCCGAACACCGGGGAGCTGTTTTTT.

The chain uses TRBV10-3 and TRBJ1-1, with 11 positions matching TRBD1. V shed 3 bases, J shed 4 bases, and the junction held 7 bases outside the gene matches. CDR1 is ENHRY, CDR2 SYGVKD, per germline. The CDR3 runs 16 residues. The CDR3 reads CAISEKSGTGGTEAFF. CDR3 bases: TGTGCCATCAGTGAAAAATCCGGGACAGGGGGCACTGAAGCTTTCTTT.

This clonotype is a singleton in its sample. Sequence at one end of the junction differs from germline and may be a read error. J is TRBJ2-5 and V is TRBV5-1, with D perhaps being TRBD1 or TRBD2 (5 bases each). This CDR3 has 13 residues. The germline CDR1 and CDR2 sequences are SGHRS and YFSETQ. DNA of the CDR3: TGCGCCGGCAGCTTGGGACCCCAAGAGACCCAGTACTTC. It is translated as CAGSLGPQETQYF.

This clonotype was observed many times. The genes are TRBV29-1 and TRBJ2-5; D possibly corresponds to TRBD2 (5 bases). CDR1 and CDR2 from the germline V gene are SQVTM and ANQGSEA. Trimming took off 4 bases at V and 5 bases at J, with 17 bases between the two ends. CDR3 length: 14 residues. The CDR3 reads CSVGALTSSETQYF. The CDR3 DNA is TGCAGCGTTGGTGCACTTACTAGTTCGGAGACCCAGTACTTC.

This clonotype was observed at least ten times. This chain links TRBV10-3 with TRBJ1-1; maybe TRBD1 (5 bases). Deletions cut 10 bases from V and 1 base from J, with 13 bases between. In germline, CDR1 is ENHRY, CDR2 SYGVKD. The CDR3 sequence is 13 residues long. This CDR3 is CATFSGGNTEAFF. Here the CDR3 DNA reads TGTGCCACATTTTCGGGGGGGAACACTGAAGCTTTCTTT.

The chain joins TRBV27 to TRBJ2-5, with no clear D. The CDR3 is 13 residues long. Trimming shortened V by 6 bases and J by 1 base, and 9 bases separated the two germline ends. The germline gives CDR1 MNHEY, CDR2 SMNVEV (reference sequence). The CDR3 nucleotides read TGTGCCAGCAGGTCTTTGCTCCAAGAGACCCAGTACTTC. It is translated as CASRSLLQETQYF.

The sample holds many counts of this clonotype. The V and J genes are TRBV27 and TRBJ2-2; no clear D. This CDR3 comprises 14 residues. V lost 2 bases, J lost 1 base, and 5 bases lay in between. Per the germline V gene, CDR1 is MNHEY and CDR2 is SMNVEV (reference sequence). This chain's CDR3 is CASSLQRNTGELFF. The CDR3 DNA reads as TGTGCCAGCAGTTTACAGCGGAACACCGGGGAGCTGTTTTTT.

This clonotype was seen a handful of times. The chain couples TRBV6-4 to TRBJ2-3; the match to TRBD2 covers 9 bases. This CDR3 is 14 amino acids long. Looked up from germline, CDR1 is MRHNA and CDR2 is SNTAGT. The V gene end was trimmed by 5 bases and the J gene end by 0 bases; junction bases not matched to a gene: 0. DNA of the CDR3: TGTGCCAGCAGTACTAGCGGGAGCACAGATACGCAGTATTTT. It is translated as CASSTSGSTDTQYF.

This clonotype showed up many times. The chain joins TRBV12-3 or TRBV12-4 to TRBJ2-7, with D perhaps matching TRBD1 (5 bases). V was clipped by 1 base and J by 4 bases, with 17 bases between them. The CDR3 consists of 16 residues. CDR3 amino acids: CASSLDNPLTAYEQYF. The DNA of the CDR3 is TGTGCCAGCAGTTTAGATAACCCCTTGACAGCGTACGAGCAGTACTTC.

This chain uses TRBV24-1 with TRBJ2-5, with 9 bases aligning to TRBD1. From germline, CDR1 is KGHDR and CDR2 SFDVKD. This CDR3 has 15 amino acids. V dropped 3 bases and J dropped 6; count of bases not matched to a gene: 7. CDR3 amino acids: CATSDVQGAIQTQYF. CDR3 coding DNA: TGTGCCACCAGTGATGTACAGGGGGCTATCCAGACCCAGTACTTC.

The chain couples TRBV28 to TRBJ2-5, with 8 bases fitting TRBD1. The CDR3 sequence is 16 residues long. The V gene end was trimmed by 3 bases and the J gene end by 4 bases; junction bases not matched to a gene: 10. The germline V gene has CDR1 MDHEN and CDR2 SYDVKM. Here the CDR3 DNA reads TGTGCCAGCAGTTTTACCCAGGGGGCCGGTGGAGAGACCCAGTACTTC. This translates into CASSFTQGAGGETQYF. Drawing the rest from reference TRBV28 and TRBJ2-5, the complete variable domain is DVKVTQSSRYLVKRTGEKVFLECVQDMDHENMFWYRQDPGLGLRLIYFSYDVKMKEKGDIPEGYSVSREKKERFSLILESASTNQTSMYLCASSFTQGAGGETQYFGPGTRLLVL.